The 22 T cell receptor beta chains below were found in one sample sequenced in a study of blood T cells in healthy people across ages. A sample-barcoded 5' primer and a J-beta primer mix were used in a second PCR of roughly 7 to 12 cycles. TCRdb re-derived calls from the 5' RACE reads in MiXCR, one entry per CDR3 protein. The sample holds about 1.4 million distinct CDR3 sequences, around 59% seen once. The source material was blood. The receptors shown here come from a man aged 18 to 30 in good health.

The rearrangement links TRBV6-2 or TRBV6-3 to TRBJ1-5, with 7 bases identical to TRBD1. CDR1 and CDR2 (germline): MNHEY, SVGEGT. The CDR3 sequence is 17 residues long. The J segment lost 0 bases and the V segment lost 2 bases, leaving 7 bases of the junction unmatched. The CDR3 region has the DNA TGTGCCAGCAGTTACGGCTATTGGACAGGTAGCAATCAGCCCCAGCATTTT. Amino acid sequence: CASSYGYWTGSNQPQHF.

The chain employs TRBV12-5 and TRBJ1-2, with 10 positions matching TRBD1. The ends lost 5 bases at V and 2 bases at J; junction bases unmatched: 5. Per germline, CDR1 LGHNT and CDR2 FRNRAP. This CDR3 is 15 amino acids long. The CDR3 sequence is CASGLGQGVNYGYTF. The CDR3 DNA follows: TGTGCTAGTGGTCTAGGACAGGGGGTGAACTATGGCTACACCTTC.

V and J are TRBV20-1 and TRBJ2-6; 8 bases agree with TRBD1. Losses at the gene ends were 6 bases for V and 0 bases for J; bases not matched to a gene: 10. CDR3 length: 17 residues. From germline, CDR1 is DFQATT and CDR2 SNEGSKA (reference sequence). The CDR3 sequence: CSALPGQVSSGANVLTF. Written as DNA, the CDR3 is TGCAGTGCCCTTCCGGGACAGGTTTCCTCTGGGGCCAACGTCCTGACTTTC.

The rearrangement joins TRBV5-1 to TRBJ2-1, with 7 bases lining up with TRBD2. There are 15 residues in the CDR3. The V and J ends lost 4 bases and 4 bases, in that order; junction bases with no gene match: 8. Germline V lookup: CDR1 SGHRS, CDR2 YFSETQ. CDR3 residues: CASSVPSGRYNEQFF. The CDR3 DNA follows: TGCGCCAGCAGCGTCCCTAGCGGACGGTACAATGAGCAGTTCTTC. The whole variable domain, remainder taken from reference TRBV5-1 and TRBJ2-1, is KAGVTQTPRYLIKTRGQQVTLSCSPISGHRSVSWYQQTPGQGLQFLFEYFSETQRNKGNFPGRFSGRQFSNSRSEMNVSTLELGDSALYLCASSVPSGRYNEQFFGPGTRLTVL.

V is TRBV3-1 and J is TRBJ2-4; possibly TRBD1 for D (5 bases). The J call could be wrong; TRBJ2-7 is a better fit for the DNA end. The V gene's germline CDR1 is LGHDT and CDR2 YNNKEL (reference sequence). The CDR3 length is 13 residues. CDR3 nucleotides: TGTGCCAGCAGCCAGGGGCACTACTACGAGCAGTACTTC. This codes for CASSQGHYYEQYF.

V gene TRBV29-1 combines with J gene TRBJ2-5, with TRBD1 as a possible D gene (5 bases). V was clipped by 2 bases and J by 4 bases, with 17 bases between them. This CDR3 spans 15 amino acids. Germline assignment: CDR1 SQVTM and CDR2 ANQGSEA. The CDR3 DNA is TGCAGCGTTGAAAAGACGGGCCAGGGTGGAGAGACCCAGTACTTC. As protein: CSVEKTGQGGETQYF.

The chain couples TRBV7-8 to TRBJ1-2; tentative D call: TRBD1 (5 bases). The germline CDR1 and CDR2 sequences are SGHVS and FQNEAQ. This CDR3 region has 19 residues. Between the trimmed V and J ends, which lost 2 bases and 0 bases, there was a span of 22 bases. CDR3 nucleotide sequence: TGTGCCAGCAGCTTAACCCGTTCGGTGACAGCGTCCCCTAACTATGGCTACACCTTC. Amino acid sequence: CASSLTRSVTASPNYGYTF.

J is TRBJ2-5 and V is TRBV6-1; TRBD1 agrees at 7 bases. The CDR3 has 13 residues. Looked up from germline, CDR1 is MNHNS and CDR2 is SASEGT. The J segment lost 5 bases and the V segment lost 4 bases, leaving 4 bases of the junction unmatched. The CDR3 bases are TGTGCCAGCAGTGTCGACAGGGTTGAGACCCAGTACTTC. Translating it yields CASSVDRVETQYF.

This sequence joins TRBV4-2 and TRBJ1-2; D might be TRBD1 (6 bases). This CDR3 comprises 14 residues. Between the trimmed V and J ends, which lost 4 bases and 2 bases, there was a span of 11 bases. Germline loops: CDR1 LGHNA, CDR2 YNFKEQ. The chain's CDR3 is CASSRDRLNYGYTF. The CDR3 nucleotides read TGTGCCAGCAGCCGCGACAGGTTGAACTATGGCTACACCTTC.

This clonotype was observed once. The chain couples TRBV6-6 to TRBJ1-1; no clear D gene. This CDR3 is built from 14 residues. Germline CDR1 is MNHNY and CDR2 is SVGAGI (reference sequence). The ends were cut back, 6 bases at V and 1 base at J, with 12 bases in the middle. CDR3 residues: CASRARTENTEAFF. The CDR3 coding sequence is TGTGCCAGCAGGGCCCGCACAGAGAACACTGAAGCTTTCTTT.

The rearrangement joins TRBV7-2 to TRBJ2-1, with 7 bases matching TRBD1. This CDR3 has 14 amino acids. The germline CDR1 and CDR2 sequences are SGHTA and FQGNSA. J lost 8 bases, V lost 3 bases, and 7 bases had no gene match. The CDR3 DNA is TGTGCCAGCAGCTTCCGACAGGGTCGGGATGAGCAGTTCTTC. As protein: CASSFRQGRDEQFF.

The V and J genes are TRBV3-1 and TRBJ2-7, with 8 bases that match TRBD2. J was trimmed by 1 base and V by 0 bases; bases with no gene match: 11. CDR3 length: 18 amino acids. CDR1 is LGHDT, CDR2 YNNKEL, per germline (reference sequence). The CDR3 loop is CASSQESGQLAESYEQYF. In DNA form, the CDR3 reads TGTGCCAGCAGCCAAGAAAGCGGTCAACTAGCGGAGTCCTACGAGCAGTACTTC.

This chain links TRBV10-1 with TRBJ2-7; D might be TRBD2 (6 bases). Germline-derived CDR1 and CDR2 are WNHNN and SYGVQD (reference sequence). Trimming removed 8 bases from V and 2 bases from J, with 25 bases in between. The length of the CDR3 is 17 residues. The CDR3 coding sequence is TGCGCCAGCCAGAGATCGGTCGGGGGAGCCATAACCTACGAGCAGTACTTC. As protein: CASQRSVGGAITYEQYF.

The genes are TRBV4-1 and TRBJ2-3; 9 bases fit TRBD2. V lost 1 base and J lost 3; bases outside the gene matches: 8. Germline V gene data show CDR1 as MGHRA and CDR2 as YSYEKL. The CDR3 runs to 17 residues. CDR3 sequence (DNA): TGCGCCAGCAGCCAAGTTGCGGCGGGAGGGCTGACAGATACGCAGTATTTT. Protein: CASSQVAAGGLTDTQYF.

The chain has TRBV12-3 or TRBV12-4 and TRBJ2-4; TRBD1 aligns across 7 bases. The CDR3 extends over 16 amino acids. V was pared by 0 bases and J by 8 bases, with 10 bases of the junction left unmatched. The DNA for the CDR3 is TGTGCCAGCAGTTTAGCAGTAGGGCGCCAGGGGGACATTCAGTACTTC. Amino acids: CASSLAVGRQGDIQYF.

The gene calls are TRBV28 and TRBJ2-7; the match to TRBD1 covers 7 bases. V shed 2 bases, J shed 4 bases, and the junction held 11 bases outside the gene matches. The CDR3 is 16 residues long. Per germline, CDR1 MDHEN and CDR2 SYDVKM. The CDR3 DNA follows: TGTGCCAGCAGTTTAAAGGGGGCCTACCCTCATTACGAGCAGTACTTC. Translating gives CASSLKGAYPHYEQYF.

This chain links TRBV2 with TRBJ1-2; TRBD1 is a possible D gene (5 bases). This CDR3 is built from 13 residues. The V gene's germline CDR1 is SNHLY and CDR2 FYNNEI. The CDR3 here is CASYSLGRVGYTF. The CDR3 nucleotides are TGTGCTTCGTACAGTCTGGGGCGAGTCGGCTACACCTTC.

This rearrangement joins TRBV21-1 to TRBJ2-7. TRBV21-1 is annotated as a pseudogene. CDR3 length: 13 amino acids. CDR3 in DNA: TGTGCCAGCAGGACGGGGTCGGAGTACGAGCAGTACTTC. Its protein is CASRTGSEYEQYF.

This chain connects TRBV6-5 to TRBJ2-7; D is unresolved. Germline CDR1 and CDR2: MNHEY and SVGAGI. This CDR3 contains 15 residues. With 0 bases removed from V and 6 bases from J, the gap between germline ends came to 15 bases. As DNA, the CDR3 is TGTGCCAGCAGTTACTCCTCTTATACGAGAAGCGAGCAGTACTTC. This codes for CASSYSSYTRSEQYF.

With respect to this clonotype: A much larger clone lies one base from this, so it may be a read error. This rearrangement joins TRBV20-1 to TRBJ2-3; D assignment may be TRBD1 or TRBD2 (5 bases each). Germline lookup yields CDR1 DFQATT and CDR2 SNEGSKA (reference sequence). The CDR3 is 16 residues long. CDR3 amino acids: CSARGGSFPSTDTRYF. The CDR3 DNA is TGCAGTGCTAGAGGGGGGAGTTTTCCTAGCACAGATACGCGGTATTTT.

The chain carries TRBV10-3 and TRBJ1-2; the D is unclear. Trimming removed 0 bases at V and 4 bases at J, with 12 bases between. Germline assignment: CDR1 ENHRY and CDR2 SYGVKD. The CDR3 spans 15 residues. Here the CDR3 reads CAISESTKQSYGYTF. The CDR3 bases are TGTGCCATCAGTGAGTCGACGAAGCAGAGCTATGGCTACACCTTC.

The chain recombines TRBV7-6 with TRBJ2-4; D is possibly TRBD1 or TRBD2 (5 bases each). The DNA end is more similar to TRBJ2-7, so the J call may be wrong. The germline gives CDR1 SGHVS, CDR2 FNYEAQ. This CDR3 has 13 amino acids. The CDR3 region is CASSLWDDYEQYF. DNA of the CDR3: TGTGCCAGCAGCTTATGGGACGACTACGAGCAGTACTTC.